This T cell receptor beta chain was recovered during a study of cytotoxic CD8 clonotypes in ibrutinib-treated CLL. Study-level points and caveats: Before falling back toward baseline at progression, clonality had risen at the time of ibrutinib response.

Concerning this clone itself: Its antigen is still unknown.

TCRdb's copy holds only in-frame clones and misses some; the assay was immunoSEQ multiplex PCR. The sample records approximately 84,000 clones, around 79% being singletons. The V gene's germline CDR1 is SGHNT and CDR2 YYREEE (reference sequence). Trimming took 0 bases from V and 10 from J, leaving 8 bases between them. The CDR3 spans 12 residues. The sample in question was PBMCs, obtained after 12 months of ibrutinib treatment. The receptor was derived from a human donor with chronic lymphocytic leukemia. This chain connects TRBV5-4 to TRBJ2-1; the D is unclear. This CDR3 reads CASSLDSREQFF. The CDR3 DNA is TGTGCCAGCAGCTTGGACTCCCGCGAGCAGTTCTTC.